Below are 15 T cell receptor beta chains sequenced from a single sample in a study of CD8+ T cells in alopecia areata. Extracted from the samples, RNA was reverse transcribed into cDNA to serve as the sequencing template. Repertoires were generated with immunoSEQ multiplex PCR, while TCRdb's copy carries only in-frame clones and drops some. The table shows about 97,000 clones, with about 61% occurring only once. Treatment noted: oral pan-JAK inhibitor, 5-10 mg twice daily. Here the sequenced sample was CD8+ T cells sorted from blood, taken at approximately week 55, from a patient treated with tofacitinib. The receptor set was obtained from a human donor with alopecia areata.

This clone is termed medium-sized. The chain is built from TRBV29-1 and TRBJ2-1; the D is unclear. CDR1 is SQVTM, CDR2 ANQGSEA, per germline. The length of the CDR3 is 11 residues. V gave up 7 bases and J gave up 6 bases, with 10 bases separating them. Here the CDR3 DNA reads TGCAGCGCGCCACGATCCAATGAGCAGTTCTTC. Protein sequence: CSAPRSNEQFF.

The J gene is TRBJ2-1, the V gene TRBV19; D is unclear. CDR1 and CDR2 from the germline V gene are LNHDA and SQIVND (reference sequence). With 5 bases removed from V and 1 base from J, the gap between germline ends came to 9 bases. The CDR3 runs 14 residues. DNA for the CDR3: TGTGCCAGTAGTGCGACACGTTCCTACAATGAGCAGTTCTTC. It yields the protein CASSATRSYNEQFF.

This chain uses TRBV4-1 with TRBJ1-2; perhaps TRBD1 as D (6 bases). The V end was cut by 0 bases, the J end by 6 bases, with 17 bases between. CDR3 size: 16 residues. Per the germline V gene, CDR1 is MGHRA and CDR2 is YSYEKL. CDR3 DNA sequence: TGCGCCAGCAGCCAAGAGTTGCAGGGGCAAGCGGATGGCTACACCTTC. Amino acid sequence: CASSQELQGQADGYTF.

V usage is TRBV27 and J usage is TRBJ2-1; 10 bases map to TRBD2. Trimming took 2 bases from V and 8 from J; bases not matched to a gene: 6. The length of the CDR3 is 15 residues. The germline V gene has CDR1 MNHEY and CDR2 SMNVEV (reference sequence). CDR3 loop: CASSLGAGGLYEQFF. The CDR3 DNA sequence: TGTGCCAGCAGTTTAGGAGCGGGGGGGTTGTATGAGCAGTTCTTC.

The CDR3, as DNA: TGTGCCAGCAGCTACAATAGGAACACTGAAGCTTTCTTT. Encoded protein: CASSYNRNTEAFF. The genes are TRBV7-3 and TRBJ1-1; D unresolved. This CDR3 comprises 13 residues. Germline V lookup: CDR1 SGHTA, CDR2 FQGTGA. The ends were cut back, 4 bases at V and 1 base at J, with 7 bases in the middle.

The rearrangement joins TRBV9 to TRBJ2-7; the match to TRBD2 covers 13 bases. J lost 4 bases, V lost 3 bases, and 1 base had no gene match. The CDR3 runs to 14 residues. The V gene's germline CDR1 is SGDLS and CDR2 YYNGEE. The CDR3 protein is CASSEGLAGYEQYF. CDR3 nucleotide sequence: TGTGCCAGCAGCGAGGGACTAGCGGGGTACGAGCAGTACTTC. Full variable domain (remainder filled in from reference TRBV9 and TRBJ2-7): DSGVTQTPKHLITATGQRVTLRCSPRSGDLSVYWYQQSLDQGLQFLIQYYNGEERAKGNILERFSAQQFPDLHSELNLSSLELGDSALYFCASSEGLAGYEQYFGPGTRLTVT.

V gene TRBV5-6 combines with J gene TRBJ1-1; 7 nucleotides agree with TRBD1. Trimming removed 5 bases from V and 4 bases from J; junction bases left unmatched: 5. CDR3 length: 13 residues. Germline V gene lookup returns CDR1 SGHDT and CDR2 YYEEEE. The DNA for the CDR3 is TGTGCCAGCAGAGGACAGGAGAGCACTGAAGCTTTCTTT. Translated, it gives CASRGQESTEAFF.

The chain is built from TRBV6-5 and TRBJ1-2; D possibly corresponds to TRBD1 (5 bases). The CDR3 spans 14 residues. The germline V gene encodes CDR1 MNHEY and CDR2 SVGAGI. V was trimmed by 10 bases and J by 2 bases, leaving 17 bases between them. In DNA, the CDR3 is TGTGCCACCACCCCGGGACCGCTCAACTATGGCTACACCTTC. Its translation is CATTPGPLNYGYTF.

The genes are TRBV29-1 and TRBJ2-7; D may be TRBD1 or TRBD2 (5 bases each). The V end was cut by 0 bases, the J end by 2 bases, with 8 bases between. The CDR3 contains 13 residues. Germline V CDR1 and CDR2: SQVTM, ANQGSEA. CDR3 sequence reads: CSVEDRDAYEQYF. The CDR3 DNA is TGCAGCGTTGAAGACCGGGACGCCTACGAGCAGTACTTC.

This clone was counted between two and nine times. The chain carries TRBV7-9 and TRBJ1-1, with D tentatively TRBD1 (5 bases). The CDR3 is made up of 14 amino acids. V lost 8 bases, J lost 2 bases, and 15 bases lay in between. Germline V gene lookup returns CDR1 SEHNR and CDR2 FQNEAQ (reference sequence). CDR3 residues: CASGKRGGNTEAFF. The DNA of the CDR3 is TGTGCCAGCGGTAAACGGGGCGGAAACACTGAAGCTTTCTTT.

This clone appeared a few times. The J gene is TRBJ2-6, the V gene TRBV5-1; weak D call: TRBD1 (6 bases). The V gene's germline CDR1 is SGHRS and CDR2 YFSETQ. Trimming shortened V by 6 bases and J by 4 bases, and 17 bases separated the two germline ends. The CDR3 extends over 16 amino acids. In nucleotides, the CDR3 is TGCGCCAGCACCGCTCAACAGGGCCTCGGGGCCAACGTCCTGACTTTC. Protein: CASTAQQGLGANVLTF.

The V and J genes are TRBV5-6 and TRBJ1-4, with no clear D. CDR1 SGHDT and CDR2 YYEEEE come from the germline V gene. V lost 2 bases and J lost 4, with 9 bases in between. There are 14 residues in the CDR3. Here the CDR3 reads CASSFRTVNEKLFF. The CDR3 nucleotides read TGTGCCAGCAGCTTTAGAACCGTTAATGAAAAACTGTTTTTT.

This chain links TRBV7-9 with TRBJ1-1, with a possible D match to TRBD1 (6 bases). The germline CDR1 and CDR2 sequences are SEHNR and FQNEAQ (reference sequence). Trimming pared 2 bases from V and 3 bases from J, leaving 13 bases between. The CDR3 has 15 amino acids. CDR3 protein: CASSLYVGADTEAFF. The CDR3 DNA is TGTGCCAGCAGCTTATACGTGGGGGCGGACACTGAAGCTTTCTTT.

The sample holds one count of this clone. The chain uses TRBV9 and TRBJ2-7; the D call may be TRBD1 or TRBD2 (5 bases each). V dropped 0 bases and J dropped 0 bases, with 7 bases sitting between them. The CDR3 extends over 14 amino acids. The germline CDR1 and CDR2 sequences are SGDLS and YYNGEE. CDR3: CASSVGGSSYEQYF. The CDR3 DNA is TGTGCCAGCAGCGTAGGGGGGAGCTCCTACGAGCAGTACTTC.

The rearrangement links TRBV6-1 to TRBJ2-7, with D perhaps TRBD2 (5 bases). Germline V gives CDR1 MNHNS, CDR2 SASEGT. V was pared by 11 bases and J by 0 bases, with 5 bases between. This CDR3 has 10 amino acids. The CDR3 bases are TGTGCCGGAGGCTCCTACGAGCAGTACTTC. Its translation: CAGGSYEQYF.